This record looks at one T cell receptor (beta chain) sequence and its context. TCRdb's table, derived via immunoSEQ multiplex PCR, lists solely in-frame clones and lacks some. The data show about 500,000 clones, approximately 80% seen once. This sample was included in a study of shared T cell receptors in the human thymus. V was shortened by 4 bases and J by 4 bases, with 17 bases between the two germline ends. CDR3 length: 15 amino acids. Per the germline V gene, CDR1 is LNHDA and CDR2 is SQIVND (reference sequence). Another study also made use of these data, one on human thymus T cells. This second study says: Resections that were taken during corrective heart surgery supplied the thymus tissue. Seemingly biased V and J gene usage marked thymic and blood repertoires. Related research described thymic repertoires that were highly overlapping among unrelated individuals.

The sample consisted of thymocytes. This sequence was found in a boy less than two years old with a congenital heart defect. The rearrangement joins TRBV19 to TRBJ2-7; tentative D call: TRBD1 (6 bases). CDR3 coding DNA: TGTGCCAGTAGTACCTCGTGGGGGCTGGCTTACGAGCAGTACTTC. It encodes CASSTSWGLAYEQYF.